This T cell receptor beta chain appears in the sequencing data of a study of T-cell reconstitution after alpha-beta-depleted transplantation in children. After removal of 1 base from V and 1 base from J, the junction contained 0 bases not matched to a gene. The CDR3 length is 15 residues. Germline assignment: CDR1 LGHNA and CDR2 YNFKEQ. This clonotype was seen repeatedly, ten times or more. Unique molecular identifiers were incorporated when the TCRbeta library was constructed. TCRdb itself ran the PCR reads through MiXCR, one entry per CDR3 protein. The repertoire consists of 240,000 or so distinct CDR3 sequences, with about 12% occurring once and the leading ten covering around 3%.

This TCR derives from a human donor who donated a stem cell graft to a child with acute lymphoblastic leukemia. Source: PBMCs from the stem cell graft donor, taken from the stem cell graft. The chain employs TRBV4-2 and TRBJ2-2; 7 bases map to TRBD1. The CDR3 loop reads CASSQGTGNTGELFF. The CDR3 region has the DNA TGTGCCAGCAGCCAAGGGACAGGGAACACCGGGGAGCTGTTTTTT.